One sample yielded the 5 T cell receptor beta chains listed below, sequenced in a study of technical replicates of blood from a few donors. Data came from immunoSEQ multiplex PCR; TCRdb stores just in-frame clones and leaves some out. The sample shows about 71,000 clones, 80% to 95% of them seen only once. Sequenced: T cells isolated from PBMCs. The origin of the receptors is a human donor in good health.

The chain recombines TRBV29-1 with TRBJ2-7, with a tentative D call TRBD1 (5 bases). The CDR3 is 13 residues long. Trimming removed 4 bases from V and 1 base from J, with 11 bases in between. CDR1 and CDR2 from the germline V gene are SQVTM and ANQGSEA. CDR3 region: CSVAQGRSYEQYF. DNA of the CDR3: TGCAGCGTTGCCCAGGGCAGGTCCTACGAGCAGTACTTC.

The chain is built from TRBV5-6 and TRBJ1-5; D might be TRBD1 (6 bases). Trimming removed 1 base at V and 7 bases at J, with 9 bases between. Germline V CDR1 and CDR2: SGHDT, YYEEEE. There are 13 residues in the CDR3. The CDR3 sequence: CASSLTGRQPQHF. The CDR3 nucleotides read TGTGCCAGCAGCTTGACAGGGCGACAGCCCCAGCATTTT.

The gene calls are TRBV2 and TRBJ2-7, with a weak D call TRBD2 (6 bases). This CDR3 has 12 residues. Germline V gene sequence: CDR1 SNHLY, CDR2 FYNNEI. The V and J ends lost 6 bases and 6 bases respectively, with 12 bases between them. CDR3 bases: TGTGCCAGCAGAGCCGGAGGGATCGAGCAGTACTTC. Encoded protein: CASRAGGIEQYF.

This clone was counted between two and nine times. The CDR3 nucleotides read TGTGCCAGCAGGGAGACAGGGTTCGCCTACGAGCAGTACTTC. Translated: CASRETGFAYEQYF. The chain is built from TRBV6-1 and TRBJ2-7; 7 positions agree with TRBD1. Germline loops: CDR1 MNHNS, CDR2 SASEGT. The CDR3 covers 14 residues. V dropped 6 bases and J dropped 2; count of bases not matched to a gene: 7.

This chain links TRBV10-3 with TRBJ2-1, with 13 bases lining up with TRBD2. Germline V gives CDR1 ENHRY, CDR2 SYGVKD. Germline trimming cut 11 bases from V and 2 bases from J; bases unmatched to any gene: 15. The CDR3 consists of 18 residues. In DNA form, the CDR3 reads TGTGCCGTCACTGGGACTAGCGGGAACGTTTCTACCTACAATGAGCAGTTCTTC. Protein: CAVTGTSGNVSTYNEQFF.